This T cell receptor beta chain came from a study of blood T cells in healthy people across ages. The study's findings and limits: Underestimates were what the diversity estimates from one million T cells were considered to be.

CDR1 and CDR2 (germline): SQVTM, ANQGSEA. This CDR3 has 15 residues. Trimming pared 6 bases from V and 2 bases from J, leaving 20 bases between. Combining a sample-barcoded 5' primer with a J-beta primer mix, a second PCR ran for about 7 to 11 cycles. Each CDR3 protein gets one entry after TCRdb re-called the 5' RACE reads with MiXCR. Altogether under 1,100,000 distinct CDR3 sequences are present, approximately 26% being singletons, with the ten largest covering less than 0.85%. About this clonotype: Its antigen is undetermined.

This sample also belongs to another study, concerning T cells of mothers and their children. That source reports: The sample comes from eight to ten healthy Caucasian donors: mothers and children. Sample barcodes plus 2-4 random nucleotides came from the M1S primer. Every mother produced more than 8 million TCR beta CDR3 reads, whereas every child provided 3 million to 3.5 million.

This clonotype was sampled from a girl aged 2 to 9 in good health. Input material: blood. This chain uses TRBV29-1 with TRBJ2-7; no firm D call. In DNA form, the CDR3 reads TGCAGCGTAGTAGGCTCGGGCCTTCCTCCCTACGAGCAGTACTTC. Amino acids: CSVVGSGLPPYEQYF.